Given below is one T cell receptor (beta chain) in context. V lost 3 bases and J lost 3, with 16 bases in between. The CDR3 consists of 16 residues. Germline V gene sequence: CDR1 SNHLY, CDR2 FYNNEI. This sample is part of a study of cytomegalovirus exposure and HLA in healthy donors. PCR was performed using 60 Vbeta and 13 Jbeta primers. TCRdb's table, derived via immunoSEQ multiplex PCR, lists solely in-frame clones and lacks some. The repertoire holds about 150,000 clones, with around 68% as singletons. The sequence was collected from a man younger than 40 in good health and CMV-seronegative. This sequence joins TRBV2 and TRBJ2-3; tentatively, D is TRBD1 (6 bases). The sample comprised PBMCs. In DNA, the CDR3 is TGTGCCAGCAGTGACAATTCTGGAACAGGGACAGATACGCAGTATTTT. This gives the protein CASSDNSGTGTDTQYF.